This T cell receptor beta chain originates from a study of monozygotic twins with inflammatory bowel disease. Study-level points and caveats: Differing immunosuppressive treatments may have added variability to patient repertoires. Patients with IBD had less TCRbeta diversity (inverse Simpson) than their healthy co-twins. Relative clonotype sharing with others was diminished in IBD patients versus healthy twins, particularly with disease activity.

Per-sample cDNA came from eight separate reactions. TCRdb reanalyzed the 5' RACE reads, giving one entry per CDR3 protein sequence and no DNA. The listing contains about 300,000 distinct CDR3 sequences. About this clonotype: The antigen remains unidentified.

The CDR3 has 17 residues. Germline V gene sequence: CDR1 LGHNA, CDR2 YSLEER. Sequenced: blood. The receptor comes from a human donor with ulcerative colitis or Crohn's disease, or a healthy co-twin of an affected twin (not recorded which). The V gene is TRBV4-3, the J gene TRBJ2-1; TCRdb outputs TRBD1, but without DNA this stays unchecked. This CDR3 is CASSQVRRGITDNEQFF.